A single sample gave rise to the 29 T cell receptor beta chains below, sequenced in a study of blood T cell repertoires in COVID-19 (dated by TCRdb to 2020 to 2022). The library was made by the immunoSEQ multiplex PCR assay. Here the immuneACCESS table is served through TCRdb, limited to in-frame sequences with V and J called. Missing clones are a known gap in these copies; in checked studies unresolved V genes cover under half, and the rest lacks a known reason. This sample comprises fewer than 40,000 clones, 79% of them detected only once. 23% of the sample rests with the top ten. Sequencing was done on a sample of peripheral blood. The receptors originated from a man aged 70-80 years with acute or convalescent COVID-19.

V usage is TRBV27 and J usage is TRBJ2-4, with TRBD1 matching 8 bases. J gave up 1 base and V 6 bases, and 11 bases lay outside the gene matches. This CDR3 is 17 amino acids long. CDR1 and CDR2 from the germline V gene are MNHEY and SMNVEV (reference sequence). In nucleotides, the CDR3 is TGTGCCAGCAGCCACCTTACAGGGGGGCCGGCCAAAAACATTCAGTACTTC. It encodes CASSHLTGGPAKNIQYF.

J is TRBJ2-1 and V is TRBV7-2, with a possible D match to TRBD1 (5 bases). The V end lost 6 bases, the J end lost 9 bases, and 18 bases lay between the germline ends. Germline-derived CDR1 and CDR2 are SGHTA and FQGNSA. This CDR3 is 14 amino acids long. CDR3 DNA: TGTGCCAGCAGTCCGACAGCCATTCTGGGTGAGCAGTTCTTC. Translating gives CASSPTAILGEQFF.

The V gene is TRBV11-1, the J gene TRBJ1-1; tentatively, D is TRBD1 (5 bases). Per the germline V gene, CDR1 is SGHAT and CDR2 is FQDESV (reference sequence). V was cut by 3 bases and J by 1 base, with 9 bases left in between. There are 14 residues in the CDR3. CDR3 nucleotide sequence: TGTGCCAGCAGCTTCGGAACAGGGAACACTGAAGCTTTCTTT. It codes for CASSFGTGNTEAFF.

The chain recombines TRBV7-9 with TRBJ2-5; tentative D call: TRBD2 (5 bases). The germline V and J ends were trimmed by 1 base and 7 bases, with 13 bases remaining between them. CDR1 and CDR2 from the germline V gene are SEHNR and FQNEAQ (reference sequence). The CDR3 extends over 14 amino acids. CDR3 residues: CASSLGRGLGTQYF. CDR3 DNA sequence: TGTGCCAGCAGCTTAGGGAGAGGGCTTGGGACCCAGTACTTC.

The CDR3 spells CASTLDSYGYTF. CDR3 in DNA: TGTGCCAGCACACTGGACAGCTATGGCTACACCTTC. The V gene is TRBV7-9, the J gene TRBJ1-2; TRBD1 is a possible D gene (6 bases). The CDR3 has 12 amino acids. Germline V lookup: CDR1 SEHNR, CDR2 FQNEAQ (reference sequence). V dropped 7 bases and J dropped 4 bases, with 10 bases sitting between them.

This clone was seen a handful of times. In DNA, the CDR3 is TGTGCCAGCAGCTTCCACAGGCTGCTCTCTGGAAACACCATATATTTT. This gives the protein CASSFHRLLSGNTIYF. The chain couples TRBV7-3 to TRBJ1-3; weak D call: TRBD1 (5 bases). Trimming shortened V by 3 bases and J by 0 bases, and 12 bases separated the two germline ends. Germline lookup yields CDR1 SGHTA and CDR2 FQGTGA. CDR3 length equals 16 residues.

This chain connects TRBV10-3 to TRBJ1-3; TRBD1 matches at 9 bases. The trim removed 5 bases at V and 2 bases at J, leaving 4 bases unmatched. Germline lookup yields CDR1 ENHRY and CDR2 SYGVKD. This CDR3 is built from 15 residues. CDR3 loop: CAISWDREAGNTIYF. CDR3 bases: TGTGCCATCAGTTGGGACAGGGAAGCTGGAAACACCATATATTTT.

CDR3 in DNA: TGTGCCAGCAGCCCGCTAGCGGGGGGCACAGATACGCAGTATTTT. Amino acids: CASSPLAGGTDTQYF. The rearrangement uses TRBV7-9 and TRBJ2-3, with 10 bases identical to TRBD2. Looked up from germline, CDR1 is SEHNR and CDR2 is FQNEAQ (reference sequence). J was trimmed by 1 base and V by 5 bases; bases with no gene match: 3. The CDR3 loop spans 15 amino acids.

The chain is built from TRBV7-3 and TRBJ2-7; no definite D call. The CDR3 runs 12 residues. In germline, CDR1 is SGHTA, CDR2 FQGTGA. Trimming took off 7 bases at V and 13 bases at J, with 20 bases between the two ends. In DNA, the CDR3 is TGTGCCAGCACCTCCTATGGAGCTCTCCACTACTTC. Residues: CASTSYGALHYF.

The genes are TRBV4-1 and TRBJ2-5; the match to TRBD1 covers 8 bases. Per the germline V gene, CDR1 is MGHRA and CDR2 is YSYEKL. The CDR3 is made up of 15 amino acids. After removal of 1 base from V and 4 bases from J, the junction contained 5 bases not matched to a gene. CDR3 region: CASSQGQGLRETQYF. The CDR3 DNA follows: TGCGCCAGCAGCCAAGGACAGGGGTTACGAGAGACCCAGTACTTC.

This clone showed up just a few times. The V and J genes are TRBV7-3 and TRBJ2-1, with a weak D call TRBD1 (5 bases). Trimming took off 6 bases at V and 9 bases at J, with 18 bases between the two ends. The CDR3 runs to 14 residues. CDR1 and CDR2 from the germline V gene are SGHTA and FQGTGA. The CDR3, as DNA: TGTGCCAGCAGTAGGGGATCTTACAACGGTGAGCAGTTCTTC. Protein product: CASSRGSYNGEQFF.

The V call is TRBV11-2, the J call TRBJ1-2; D is undetermined. CDR1 and CDR2 (germline): SGHAT, FQNNGV. V lost 5 bases and J lost 1, with 11 bases in between. The CDR3 length is 14 residues. Here the CDR3 reads CASSPIRDNYGYTF. The DNA for the CDR3 is TGTGCCAGCAGCCCTATCCGCGATAACTATGGCTACACCTTC.

The chain employs TRBV3-1 (or the pseudogene TRBV3-2) and TRBJ2-3; D is unclear. The germline V gene encodes CDR1 LGHDT and CDR2 YNNKEL (reference sequence). The CDR3 length is 15 residues. V lost 4 bases and J lost 1, with 12 bases in between. CDR3 DNA sequence: TGTGCCAGCAGCCCCCCCCTTAGTGGCACAGATACGCAGTATTTT. Translated, it gives CASSPPLSGTDTQYF.

The CDR3 bases are TGCGCCAGCAGCCAAGATTTCGGGACAGGGGCCACCGGGGAGCTGTTTTTT. Its translation: CASSQDFGTGATGELFF. The J gene is TRBJ2-2, the V gene TRBV4-3, with TRBD1 matching 10 bases. The CDR3 contains 17 residues. From germline, CDR1 is LGHNA and CDR2 YSLEER. Losses at the gene ends were 0 bases for V and 4 bases for J; bases not matched to a gene: 5.

J is TRBJ2-7 and V is TRBV2; weak D call: TRBD2 (6 bases). V gave up 6 bases and J gave up 3 bases, with 9 bases separating them. CDR3 size: 12 residues. Germline V gene sequence: CDR1 SNHLY, CDR2 FYNNEI. The CDR3: CASRVSGYEQYF. The CDR3 bases are TGTGCCAGCAGGGTTAGCGGCTACGAGCAGTACTTC.

The chain has TRBV6-5 and TRBJ2-7; D remains unclear. Trimming cost V 6 bases and J 6 bases, with 6 bases left between them. From germline, CDR1 is MNHEY and CDR2 SVGAGI. CDR3 length: 10 amino acids. This CDR3 is CASRAVEQYF. For the CDR3, the DNA is TGTGCCAGCAGGGCGGTCGAGCAGTACTTC.

The rearrangement uses TRBV10-1 and TRBJ2-1, with D possibly matching TRBD2 (6 bases). The CDR3 is made up of 14 amino acids. Germline V CDR1 and CDR2: WNHNN, SYGVQD (reference sequence). Trimming took 8 bases from V and 8 from J, leaving 19 bases between them. CDR3 residues: CASSLRTTNYEQFF. DNA of the CDR3: TGCGCCAGCTCTCTGAGGACTACCAACTATGAGCAGTTCTTC.

The chain joins TRBV7-3 to TRBJ2-1; D is perhaps TRBD2 (6 bases). The CDR3 has 14 amino acids. The germline CDR1 and CDR2 sequences are SGHTA and FQGTGA. V was pared by 2 bases and J by 9 bases, with 14 bases between. CDR3 amino acids: CASSLDPGDIEQFF. DNA of the CDR3: TGTGCCAGCAGCTTAGATCCGGGAGATATTGAGCAGTTCTTC.

The table lists this clone with a count of one. The V call is TRBV10-3, the J call TRBJ1-5; 10 positions agree with TRBD1. The CDR3 is made up of 15 amino acids. Germline V gene data show CDR1 as ENHRY and CDR2 as SYGVKD. The junction had 6 bases not matched to a gene; V was cut back by 6 bases and J by 4 bases. In DNA, the CDR3 is TGTGCCATCAGCGGACAGGGGGAGGCTAATCAGCCCCAGCATTTT. Protein product: CAISGQGEANQPQHF.

The rearrangement links TRBV19 to TRBJ2-2; TRBD2 might be the D (6 bases). V was trimmed by 7 bases and J by 3 bases, leaving 15 bases between them. The CDR3 contains 15 residues. CDR1 is LNHDA and CDR2 is SQIVND in the germline V gene (reference sequence). The CDR3 loop is CASKKLASDTGELFF. The CDR3 DNA follows: TGTGCCAGTAAAAAACTAGCCTCGGACACCGGGGAGCTGTTTTTT.

This chain uses TRBV7-2 with TRBJ1-4, with 9 positions matching TRBD1. The CDR3 covers 14 residues. From germline, CDR1 is SGHTA and CDR2 FQGNSA. The junction had 5 bases not matched to a gene; V was cut back by 4 bases and J by 8 bases. The CDR3 protein is CASSSGQGSEKLFF. CDR3 DNA sequence: TGTGCCAGCAGCTCGGGACAGGGTTCGGAAAAACTGTTTTTT.

This clone was recorded a few times. V and J are TRBV28 and TRBJ2-3; D is possibly TRBD2 (5 bases). The CDR3 consists of 14 residues. Per germline, CDR1 MDHEN and CDR2 SYDVKM. V dropped 6 bases and J dropped 1 base, with 11 bases sitting between them. The CDR3 region is CASRKGAGTDTQYF. The CDR3 DNA is TGTGCCAGCAGGAAGGGAGCGGGCACAGATACGCAGTATTTT.

V usage is TRBV10-2 and J usage is TRBJ2-5; 7 bases are a match to TRBD2. Germline V lookup: CDR1 WSHSY, CDR2 SAAADI. V was pared by 6 bases and J by 2 bases, with 6 bases of the junction left unmatched. The CDR3 covers 14 residues. For the CDR3, the DNA is TGCGCCAGCAGGGGGGGGACGGCACAAGAGACCCAGTACTTC. Amino acids: CASRGGTAQETQYF.

The rearrangement links TRBV10-3 to TRBJ1-1; 7 bases map to TRBD1. V lost 6 bases, J lost 1 base, and 8 bases stayed unmatched. Per the germline V gene, CDR1 is ENHRY and CDR2 is SYGVKD. The CDR3 runs to 15 residues. The CDR3 reads CAIRERQGENTEAFF. The CDR3 nucleotides read TGTGCCATCAGAGAAAGACAGGGAGAGAACACTGAAGCTTTCTTT.

This clone was seen just once. The V gene is TRBV27, the J gene TRBJ2-2, with D uncertain. The ends were cut back, 10 bases at V and 3 bases at J, with 12 bases in the middle. Germline V gene lookup returns CDR1 MNHEY and CDR2 SMNVEV (reference sequence). The CDR3 has 13 amino acids. CDR3 sequence (DNA): TGTGCCACCCCCGAACTCCACACCGGGGAGCTGTTTTTT. Its protein is CATPELHTGELFF.

The gene calls are TRBV7-8 and TRBJ1-4; TRBD1 is a possible D gene (6 bases). This CDR3 comprises 12 residues. V was cut by 5 bases and J by 7 bases, with 8 bases left in between. Germline V lookup: CDR1 SGHVS, CDR2 FQNEAQ. In DNA, the CDR3 is TGTGCCAGCAGCCTCAGGGGTGAAAAACTGTTTTTT. Its translation is CASSLRGEKLFF.

Turning to this clone: Other DNA sequences in the same sample also yield this CDR3. The chain links TRBV27 to TRBJ2-5; D might be TRBD1 (6 bases). The CDR3 totals 14 residues. Trimming stripped 5 bases from V and 2 bases from J, with 12 bases between. Germline CDR1 MNHEY, CDR2 SMNVEV (reference sequence). The CDR3 loop reads CASSPWGRQETQYF. CDR3 bases: TGTGCCAGCAGTCCCTGGGGGCGGCAAGAGACCCAGTACTTC.

The chain couples TRBV6-2 or TRBV6-3 to TRBJ2-1, with 8 bases that match TRBD2. The length of the CDR3 is 15 residues. Unmatched junction bases numbered 7, after V lost 2 bases and J lost 7 bases. Germline values: CDR1 MNHEY, CDR2 SVGEGT. CDR3 sequence reads: CASSYLAGKGNEQFF. Here the CDR3 DNA reads TGTGCCAGCAGTTACCTAGCGGGCAAGGGGAATGAGCAGTTCTTC.

This clone appeared a few times. The chain links TRBV7-9 to TRBJ1-2, with TRBD1 matching over 9 bases. V trimming: 5 bases; J trimming: 8 bases; junction bases outside the gene matches: 6. The length of the CDR3 is 13 residues. Per germline, CDR1 SEHNR and CDR2 FQNEAQ (reference sequence). The CDR3 reads CASSLGQGGGYTF. The CDR3, as DNA: TGTGCCAGCAGCCTGGGACAGGGCGGCGGCTACACCTTC.